Each of the 14 T cell receptor beta chains below was sequenced from the same sample in a study of patients and donors after allogeneic stem cell transplantation. TCRdb re-derived calls from the RT-PCR reads in MiXCR, one entry per CDR3 protein. The data show about a million distinct CDR3 sequences, approximately 19% seen once. Sample: blood, either unsorted or a sorted T cell fraction (not recorded which). These receptors all stem from a human donor who was either an allogeneic HSCT recipient or a stem cell or donor lymphocyte infusion donor (not recorded which). It is not recorded whose cells these are; they may come from a transplant donor.

The sample holds a few counts of this clonotype. Here the CDR3 reads CASSKPGTSTGELFF. The CDR3 nucleotides read TGTGCCAGTAGTAAACCCGGGACTAGTACCGGGGAGCTGTTTTTT. V gene TRBV19 combines with J gene TRBJ2-2; TRBD2 aligns across 8 bases. V was clipped by 4 bases and J by 5 bases; unmatched bases: 6. Per the germline V gene, CDR1 is LNHDA and CDR2 is SQIVND (reference sequence). The CDR3 length is 15 residues.

The chain combines TRBV10-3 with TRBJ2-1; 16 nucleotides match TRBD2. In germline, CDR1 is ENHRY, CDR2 SYGVKD. V trimming: 0 bases; J trimming: 9 bases; junction bases outside the gene matches: 8. The CDR3 sequence is 18 residues long. The CDR3 DNA follows: TGTGCCATCAGTGAGTCGGCGGGACTAGCGGGGGGGCTGGGTGAGCAGTTCTTC. Translating it yields CAISESAGLAGGLGEQFF.

The chain has TRBV12-3 or TRBV12-4 and TRBJ2-2, with 9 bases matching TRBD2. Trimming cost V 6 bases and J 5 bases; bases outside gene matches: 13. The CDR3 is 17 amino acids. The CDR3, as DNA: TGTGCCAGCAGCTCAGCGGGGCGGGGGGGCCGGACCGGGGAGCTGTTTTTT. It translates to CASSSAGRGGRTGELFF.

This clonotype was recorded a few times. The chain employs TRBV6-5 and TRBJ2-3, with D perhaps TRBD1 (6 bases). Germline V lookup: CDR1 MNHEY, CDR2 SVGAGI. V shed 10 bases and J shed 2 bases, with 10 bases lying between them. The CDR3 spans 12 residues. This CDR3 reads CATNRVTDTQYF. CDR3 in DNA: TGTGCCACCAACAGGGTCACAGATACGCAGTATTTT.

This clonotype was seen a handful of times. This sequence joins TRBV7-9 and TRBJ2-5; 7 bases line up with TRBD2. J gave up 1 base and V 5 bases, and 13 bases lay outside the gene matches. Germline loops: CDR1 SEHNR, CDR2 FQNEAQ (reference sequence). CDR3 length: 17 amino acids. CDR3: CASSGSGTIHFQETQYF. The CDR3 region has the DNA TGTGCCAGCAGCGGATCCGGGACTATCCATTTCCAAGAGACCCAGTACTTC.

The rearrangement joins TRBV5-1 to TRBJ2-2, with unresolved D. Germline V gene lookup returns CDR1 SGHRS and CDR2 YFSETQ. The CDR3 covers 15 residues. The ends were cut back, 4 bases at V and 0 bases at J, with 10 bases in the middle. CDR3 sequence reads: CASSADTPNTGELFF. The CDR3 DNA is TGCGCCAGCAGCGCTGACACCCCGAACACCGGGGAGCTGTTTTTT.

The chain couples TRBV11-3 to TRBJ2-2, with 12 positions matching TRBD2. The V and J ends lost 3 bases and 7 bases, in that order; junction bases with no gene match: 6. The CDR3 loop spans 16 amino acids. Germline loops: CDR1 SGHNT, CDR2 YENEEA. The chain's CDR3 is CASSLARLAGVGELFF. CDR3 in DNA: TGTGCCAGCAGCTTGGCCCGACTAGCGGGAGTCGGGGAGCTGTTTTTT. The full variable domain, its missing parts supplied by reference TRBV11-3 and TRBJ2-2, is EAGVVQSPRYKIIEKKQPVAFWCNPISGHNTLYWYLQNLGQGPELLIRYENEEAVDDSQLPKDRFSAERLKGVDSTLKIQPAELGDSAVYLCASSLARLAGVGELFFGEGSRLTVL.

The rearrangement uses TRBV11-2 and TRBJ2-3; 8 nucleotides match TRBD2. The J segment lost 6 bases and the V segment lost 5 bases, leaving 10 bases of the junction unmatched. Germline loops: CDR1 SGHAT, CDR2 FQNNGV. The CDR3 runs 15 residues. The CDR3: CASSPSGSFGDTQYF. The CDR3 nucleotides are TGTGCCAGCAGCCCAAGCGGGAGTTTCGGTGATACGCAGTATTTT.

This clonotype occurred a few times. The chain employs TRBV7-2 and TRBJ1-2, with 8 bases matching TRBD1. CDR1 is SGHTA and CDR2 is FQGNSA in the germline V gene. V gave up 1 base and J gave up 7 bases; unmatched junction bases: 11. The CDR3 totals 16 residues. The CDR3, as DNA: TGTGCCAGCAGCTTAGAACTGAAGGGGACAGGACTTGGCTACACCTTC. Residues: CASSLELKGTGLGYTF.

V usage is TRBV12-3 or TRBV12-4 and J usage is TRBJ2-2, with 9 nucleotides matching TRBD1. Germline trimming cut 6 bases from V and 3 bases from J; bases unmatched to any gene: 20. The CDR3 is made up of 20 amino acids. CDR3 sequence (DNA): TGTGCCAGCAGCCTCGGTTTTCCCGGGACAGGGATTAGAGACACCGGGGAGCTGTTTTTT. It yields the protein CASSLGFPGTGIRDTGELFF.

The V and J genes are TRBV2 and TRBJ2-3; D is perhaps TRBD2 (5 bases). In germline, CDR1 is SNHLY, CDR2 FYNNEI. The V end was cut by 5 bases, the J end by 5 bases, with 11 bases between. The length of the CDR3 is 13 residues. The CDR3, as DNA: TGTGCCAGCAGTAGAGGGTATGAAGATACGCAGTATTTT. It translates to CASSRGYEDTQYF.

This clonotype was found a few times. The rearrangement uses TRBV20-1 and TRBJ2-2; D unclear. This CDR3 comprises 12 residues. V was pared by 0 bases and J by 8 bases, with 7 bases between. CDR1 and CDR2 from the germline V gene are DFQATT and SNEGSKA (reference sequence). The CDR3 reads CSARDGRGELFF. The CDR3 bases are TGCAGTGCTAGAGATGGGCGGGGGGAGCTGTTTTTT.

J is TRBJ2-1 and V is TRBV9, with 10 positions matching TRBD2. Germline V lookup: CDR1 SGDLS, CDR2 YYNGEE. V lost 0 bases, J lost 2 bases, and 8 bases stayed unmatched. The CDR3 is 18 residues long. The CDR3 protein is CASSVEGSGRTAYNEQFF. The CDR3 nucleotides are TGTGCCAGCAGCGTAGAAGGTAGCGGGAGGACCGCCTACAATGAGCAGTTCTTC.

A few counts support this clonotype. The chain combines TRBV2 with TRBJ2-2; D may be TRBD1 (5 bases). V was clipped by 7 bases and J by 5 bases, with 11 bases between them. Germline loops: CDR1 SNHLY, CDR2 FYNNEI. The CDR3 loop spans 13 amino acids. The CDR3 protein is CASITGSTGELFF. The CDR3 bases are TGTGCCAGCATCACAGGTTCGACCGGGGAGCTGTTTTTT.